This TCR beta chain was identified in a study of T cell responses to AZD1222 COVID-19 vaccine. Study conclusions and caveats: Of the AZD1222 recipients, only five to seven were seropositive at baseline.

About this clone: Its antigen is undetermined.

The repertoire was sequenced with immunoSEQ multiplex PCR; TCRdb's copy has only in-frame clones and lacks some. This sample has 130,000 to 150,000 clones, with about nine tenths found just once. The CDR3 spans 14 residues. Germline V lookup: CDR1 LNHDA, CDR2 SQIVND (reference sequence). V shed 7 bases and J shed 5 bases, with 15 bases lying between them. The chain recombines TRBV19 with TRBJ2-1; no clear D. This sequence was found in an adult in good health. The source was peripheral blood, collected on day 0 of MenACWY control vaccination. The CDR3 nucleotides read TGTGCCAGTAATCTCCAGGTAAATAACAATGAGCAGTTCTTC. This codes for CASNLQVNNNEQFF. Full variable domain (rest looked up from reference TRBV19 and TRBJ2-1): DGGITQSPKYLFRKEGQNVTLSCEQNLNHDAMYWYRQDPGQGLRLIYYSQIVNDFQKGDIAEGYSVSREKKESFPLTVTSAQKNPTAFYLCASNLQVNNNEQFFGPGTRLTVL.